The 29 T cell receptor beta chains reported below all come from one sample, sequenced in a study of beta chain features in type 1 diabetes. The authors reverse transcribed all of the isolated RNA, so sequencing captured expressed TCRB transcripts. Profiled with immunoSEQ multiplex PCR; TCRdb holds only in-frame clones, not every one. Found here are under 250,000 clones, under 13% of them singletons; the top ten hold approximately 1.5%. Material: central memory CD4+ T cells from blood. Receptors were obtained from a man in his late teens or twenties in good health.

The chain has TRBV28 and TRBJ2-1; TRBD2 matches 13 bases. Trimming cost V 6 bases and J 8 bases; bases outside gene matches: 7. This CDR3 comprises 15 residues. CDR1 is MDHEN and CDR2 is SYDVKM in the germline V gene. The CDR3 region is CASSNGLAGVDEQFF. For the CDR3, the DNA is TGTGCCAGCAGCAACGGACTAGCGGGAGTTGATGAGCAGTTCTTC.

As DNA, the CDR3 is TGTGCCAGTAGCCGGGGATTAGATACGCAGTATTTT. Translating gives CASSRGLDTQYF. This rearrangement joins TRBV19 to TRBJ2-3; the D gene is possibly TRBD2 (5 bases). From germline, CDR1 is LNHDA and CDR2 SQIVND (reference sequence). V lost 6 bases, J lost 5 bases, and 9 bases lay in between. The CDR3 extends over 12 amino acids.

This clone was detected a few times. The chain carries TRBV5-4 and TRBJ1-1; 7 bases line up with TRBD1. The CDR3 covers 14 residues. Germline V gene sequence: CDR1 SGHNT, CDR2 YYREEE (reference sequence). The ends lost 5 bases at V and 4 bases at J; junction bases unmatched: 8. DNA of the CDR3: TGTGCCAGCAGAGACAGGGTGAGAAGCACTGAAGCTTTCTTT. Translation: CASRDRVRSTEAFF.

The table lists this clone with a few counts. This chain connects TRBV27 to TRBJ2-3, with TRBD2 matching 10 bases. The germline V gene has CDR1 MNHEY and CDR2 SMNVEV (reference sequence). V was clipped by 6 bases and J by 2 bases; unmatched bases: 5. The CDR3 runs 15 residues. DNA of the CDR3: TGTGCCAGCAGCCGAGCGGGAGGGCACACAGATACGCAGTATTTT. Its translation: CASSRAGGHTDTQYF.

This rearrangement joins TRBV5-6 to TRBJ1-1; a possible D gene is TRBD1 (5 bases). The germline CDR1 and CDR2 sequences are SGHDT and YYEEEE. V was shortened by 4 bases and J by 1 base, with 14 bases between the two germline ends. The CDR3 covers 15 residues. CDR3 amino acids: CASSQGAGRNTEAFF. CDR3 coding DNA: TGTGCCAGCAGCCAGGGAGCCGGAAGGAACACTGAAGCTTTCTTT.

This clone occurred many times. The chain couples TRBV30 to TRBJ2-7; D gene unclear. The CDR3 extends over 10 amino acids. Germline lookup yields CDR1 GTSNPN and CDR2 SVGIG (reference sequence). The germline V and J ends were trimmed by 0 bases and 7 bases, with 4 bases remaining between them. CDR3 sequence reads: CAWSVEEQYF. The CDR3 nucleotides read TGTGCCTGGAGTGTAGAAGAGCAGTACTTC.

This clone occurred many times. The chain recombines TRBV2 with TRBJ2-7, with D possibly being TRBD2 (6 bases). The ends were cut back, 6 bases at V and 6 bases at J, with 9 bases in the middle. The germline gives CDR1 SNHLY, CDR2 FYNNEI. The CDR3 covers 11 residues. CDR3 in DNA: TGTGCCAGCAGGGGGGGTCGCGAGCAGTACTTC. Its protein product is CASRGGREQYF.

The genes are TRBV18 and TRBJ1-5; D gene ambiguous. CDR3 length: 14 residues. Germline V CDR1 and CDR2: KGHSH, LQKENI. Trimming removed 3 bases at V and 0 bases at J, with 6 bases between. CDR3 in DNA: TGTGCCAGCTCACCCGACCCTAGCAATCAGCCCCAGCATTTT. Its translation: CASSPDPSNQPQHF.

This chain links TRBV21-1 with TRBJ2-1; the table assigns TRBD2, which was not confirmed against the DNA. TRBV21-1 has pseudogene status. The CDR3 consists of 19 residues. Here the CDR3 DNA reads TGTGCCAGCAGCGAAAACCCAGGACTAGCGGGAGGGCCCGAGAATGAGCAGTTCTTC. This translates into CASSENPGLAGGPENEQFF.

This clone was recorded many times. J is TRBJ2-4 and V is TRBV30, with D possibly called TRBD1 or TRBD2 (5 bases each). V was trimmed by 1 base and J by 5 bases, leaving 15 bases between them. The CDR3 has 15 residues. Germline CDR1 and CDR2: GTSNPN and SVGIG (reference sequence). In DNA, the CDR3 is TGTGCCTGGAGTGCCCACTCGGGACCTGAAAACATTCAGTACTTC. It encodes CAWSAHSGPENIQYF.

A note on this clone: This specimen includes other DNA sequences encoding the same CDR3. The chain links TRBV5-1 to TRBJ2-1; D ambiguous. CDR3 size: 16 residues. Germline V gene data show CDR1 as SGHRS and CDR2 as YFSETQ. Trimming removed 0 bases from V and 0 bases from J, with 10 bases in between. The chain's CDR3 is CASSLVGGRSYNEQFF. Here the CDR3 DNA reads TGCGCCAGCAGCTTGGTGGGCGGCCGCTCCTACAATGAGCAGTTCTTC.

This clone was picked up a small number of times. The genes are TRBV29-1 and TRBJ2-7; no clear D gene. Per germline, CDR1 SQVTM and CDR2 ANQGSEA. This CDR3 is built from 11 residues. Trimming left V 4 bases short and J 6 bases short, with 10 bases between. As DNA, the CDR3 is TGCAGCGTTGTCGACGGTGTCGAGCAGTACTTC. Translation gives CSVVDGVEQYF.

In this sample, this clone turned up a few times. This sequence joins TRBV7-9 and TRBJ2-5; unclear D gene. Looked up from germline, CDR1 is SEHNR and CDR2 is FQNEAQ (reference sequence). The CDR3 runs 15 residues. Trimming cost V 1 base and J 1 base, with 10 bases left between them. The CDR3 protein is CASSLVEAAQETQYF. As DNA, the CDR3 is TGTGCCAGCAGCTTAGTAGAGGCAGCCCAAGAGACCCAGTACTTC. The full variable domain, rest sourced from reference TRBV7-9 and TRBJ2-5, is DTGVSQNPRHKITKRGQNVTFRCDPISEHNRLYWYRQTLGQGPEFLTYFQNEAQLEKSRLLSDRFSAERPKGSFSTLEIQRTEQGDSAMYLCASSLVEAAQETQYFGPGTRLLVL.

This clone appeared a single time. A single base separates this from a much larger clone, so it may be a read error. The chain carries TRBV4-3 and TRBJ2-1, with D hard to call. Germline V gene lookup returns CDR1 LGHNA and CDR2 YSLEER. This CDR3 has 15 residues. The CDR3 DNA follows: TGCGCCTGCAGCCAAGATTGGCGGCCCTACAATGAGCAGTTCTTC. It codes for CACSQDWRPYNEQFF.

The chain links TRBV11-2 to TRBJ2-6, with unresolved D. Trimming stripped 6 bases from V and 0 bases from J, with 9 bases between. Germline-derived CDR1 and CDR2 are SGHAT and FQNNGV. The CDR3 contains 15 residues. CDR3 sequence reads: CASRGIASGANVLTF. CDR3 DNA sequence: TGTGCCAGCAGGGGGATCGCCTCTGGGGCCAACGTCCTGACTTTC.

The genes are TRBV19 and TRBJ2-3; unclear D gene. The germline CDR1 and CDR2 sequences are LNHDA and SQIVND (reference sequence). The V gene lost 1 base and the J gene lost 6 bases, with 8 bases spanning the gap. CDR3 length equals 13 residues. CDR3 residues: CASSIATRDTQYF. DNA of the CDR3: TGTGCCAGTAGTATAGCCACGAGGGATACGCAGTATTTT.

The chain uses TRBV28 and TRBJ2-2; no clear D gene. Germline-derived CDR1 and CDR2 are MDHEN and SYDVKM. Trimming removed 7 bases at V and 4 bases at J, with 10 bases between. The CDR3 totals 13 residues. CDR3 nucleotide sequence: TGTGCCAGCATTTACCCCCCCACCGGGGAGCTGTTTTTT. Amino acids: CASIYPPTGELFF.

This clone was found a few times. The chain uses TRBV6-5 and TRBJ2-7, with 10 bases aligning to TRBD1. This CDR3 contains 15 residues. Germline V gene lookup returns CDR1 MNHEY and CDR2 SVGAGI. J gave up 3 bases and V 5 bases, and 7 bases lay outside the gene matches. The CDR3, as DNA: TGTGCCAGCAGTCAATCCGGGACAGGGGTCTACGAGCAGTACTTC. It yields the protein CASSQSGTGVYEQYF.

The rearrangement uses TRBV4-1 and TRBJ2-4, with TRBD1 as a possible D gene (8 bases). Germline CDR1 is MGHRA and CDR2 is YSYEKL. The CDR3 consists of 15 residues. The V gene lost 3 bases and the J gene lost 3 bases, with 12 bases spanning the gap. The CDR3, as DNA: TGCGCCAGCAGCCAGCACAGGGGGGGCAAAAACATTCAGTACTTC. Its translation: CASSQHRGGKNIQYF.

This chain connects TRBV5-1 to TRBJ2-1; 7 bases are shared with TRBD1. The trim removed 0 bases at V and 4 bases at J, leaving 1 base unmatched. The germline CDR1 and CDR2 sequences are SGHRS and YFSETQ. CDR3 length: 14 amino acids. The CDR3 is CASSLATGYNEQFF. Written as DNA, the CDR3 is TGCGCCAGCAGCTTGGCGACAGGGTACAATGAGCAGTTCTTC.

This chain connects TRBV6-5 to TRBJ1-1, with 7 bases lining up with TRBD1. CDR3 size: 14 residues. J gave up 3 bases and V 6 bases, and 7 bases lay outside the gene matches. Germline V gene lookup returns CDR1 MNHEY and CDR2 SVGAGI. This CDR3 is CASSLTGSDTEAFF. The CDR3 coding sequence is TGTGCCAGCAGCCTGACAGGGTCCGACACTGAAGCTTTCTTT.

This chain links TRBV30 with TRBJ2-7; TRBD2 matches at 10 bases. CDR1 is GTSNPN, CDR2 SVGIG, per germline (reference sequence). The CDR3 has 17 residues. Trimming took 0 bases from V and 2 from J; bases not matched to a gene: 10. CDR3 nucleotide sequence: TGTGCCTGGAGTGTAATGTTAGTTAGCGGGAGGCCCTACGAGCAGTACTTC. This gives the protein CAWSVMLVSGRPYEQYF.

A few counts support this clone. The chain couples TRBV4-1 to TRBJ2-7; 8 bases are a match to TRBD2. Germline V lookup: CDR1 MGHRA, CDR2 YSYEKL. This CDR3 is built from 16 residues. With V trimmed by 4 bases and J by 4 bases, 12 bases remained unmatched. CDR3 amino acids: CASSPLPAGGFYEQYF. CDR3 coding DNA: TGCGCCAGCAGCCCACTGCCCGCGGGAGGATTTTACGAGCAGTACTTC.

V is TRBV18 and J is TRBJ1-1, with 7 bases aligning to TRBD1. The junction had 6 bases not matched to a gene; V was cut back by 2 bases and J by 3 bases. The germline gives CDR1 KGHSH, CDR2 LQKENI. There are 15 residues in the CDR3. CDR3 DNA: TGTGCCAGCTCACCAAGACAGGGTTTGGACACTGAAGCTTTCTTT. Amino acids: CASSPRQGLDTEAFF.

This clone was detected only a few times. The rearrangement links TRBV9 to TRBJ2-3; TRBD1 matches at 9 bases. Per germline, CDR1 SGDLS and CDR2 YYNGEE. The CDR3 loop spans 14 amino acids. J lost 8 bases, V lost 2 bases, and 6 bases had no gene match. The CDR3 DNA follows: TGTGCCAGCAGCGTGGCCTTACAGGGGGCTACGCAGTATTTT. It codes for CASSVALQGATQYF.

In this sample, this clone turned up a few times. It is likely a read error: a sequence one base away is far more abundant. The rearrangement links TRBV7-9 to TRBJ2-3, with TRBD2 matching over 7 bases. Germline lookup yields CDR1 SEHNR and CDR2 FQNEAQ (reference sequence). The CDR3 is 18 amino acids. With 7 bases clipped from V and 1 base from J, the junction kept 17 bases outside the gene matches. DNA of the CDR3: TGTGCCAGCATCTTTAGTAGGGCTCTAGCGGCCCGCACAGATACGCAGTATTTT. Translated: CASIFSRALAARTDTQYF.

The CDR3 nucleotides read TGTGCCGTACGTGGGACTAGGCGGAGTGAGACCCAGTACTTC. This gives the protein CAVRGTRRSETQYF. V usage is TRBV6-5 and J usage is TRBJ2-5; the match to TRBD2 covers 8 bases. In germline, CDR1 is MNHEY, CDR2 SVGAGI. Losses at the gene ends were 11 bases for V and 5 bases for J; bases not matched to a gene: 13. This CDR3 spans 14 amino acids.

The gene calls are TRBV9 and TRBJ2-7; the D gene could be TRBD1 or TRBD2 (5 bases each). The germline V gene has CDR1 SGDLS and CDR2 YYNGEE. This CDR3 is built from 16 residues. V shed 0 bases and J shed 2 bases, with 15 bases lying between them. CDR3 amino acids: CASSVERGDEPYEQYF. The DNA for the CDR3 is TGTGCCAGCAGCGTAGAACGAGGGGACGAACCCTACGAGCAGTACTTC.

This sequence joins TRBV28 and TRBJ2-5; TRBD2 agrees at 12 bases. V shed 4 bases and J 3 bases; nucleotides not matched to a gene: 9. The CDR3 has 17 residues. Looked up from germline, CDR1 is MDHEN and CDR2 is SYDVKM. DNA of the CDR3: TGTGCCAGCAGTTCCCCGACTAGCGGGAGAGAGAAAGAGACCCAGTACTTC. It yields the protein CASSSPTSGREKETQYF.